Reported below is one T cell receptor beta chain. A few counts support this clone. It has no known antigen specificity. The record has no base qualities; no much larger clone is one base away. Library generation was performed with the immunoSEQ multiplex PCR assay. For the multiplex PCR, a mixture combining 60 forward primers for TCR Vbeta segments and 13 reverse primers for TCR Jbeta segments was used. A multiplex PCR assay on genomic DNA amplified the CDR3 region of rearranged TCR beta genes. The Illumina HiSeq System was used to sequence the amplified TCR beta libraries as 87-base-pair reads. Regarding the original processing steps: A later analysis tallied tens of millions of unique TCR beta chains across the 650 to 750 repertoires, and around 9.9 million of those chains were shared by two or more donors. Raw reads were error-corrected and collapsed into unique sequences with a nearest-neighbor algorithm that merged closely related sequences to remove PCR and sequencing errors. CDR3 sequences were aligned to IMGT reference sequences to assign V, D and J gene segments. For a sequence to be retained, at least a six-nucleotide match to both a V gene segment and a J gene segment was required. A rearrangement counted as productive if the CDR3 had no stop codons and remained in frame with V and J, and every other rearrangement counted as non-productive. CDR3 was defined according to IMGT convention as the region running from the second conserved V-encoded cysteine to the conserved J-encoded phenylalanine. The earlier analysis of about 590 of the donors excluded sequences that lacked an unambiguous match to a single V gene segment. An earlier analysis of several hundred of the donors called V segments functional above 56.7% productive rearrangements and segregating when the between-donor standard deviation exceeded 5%. To diagnose cytomegalovirus status from the catalog of TCR beta chain sequences, a statistical classification framework was built. V and J gene assignment, in a later analysis, came from comparing TCR nucleotide sequences with IMGT/GENE-DB human TR gene sequences. The TCRdist pipeline was used in a later analysis to assign CDR3 sequences and most-parsimonious VDJ recombination scenarios. In a later analysis, every TCR beta chain was defined by the combination of its CDR3 amino acid sequence and its V-gene family, and reads without a unique V-gene family were dropped. As a way to deal with suspected cross-contamination and a sequencing artifact, a later analysis dropped over 550 nucleotide sequences that were highly shared and had low generation probability. A later analysis calculated a clonal expansion index for each public chain from normalized within-repertoire ranks of inferred template counts. In a later analysis, generation probabilities were computed using a VDJ recombination model fitted to out-of-frame rearrangements, and the results were checked against IGoR. In a later analysis, hypergeometric tests were used to score TCR-TCR, TCR-HLA and TCR-CMV co-occurrence, with a repertoire-size bias correction applied to TCR pairs. To estimate false discovery rates, a later analysis permuted the HLA or CMV assignments 20 times. In a later analysis, co-occurring TCRs were grouped using DBSCAN, and TCRdist sequence similarity was added for clustering within HLA-allele-positive subsets. For co-occurrence clustering, repertoires with fewer than 30,000 or more than 120,000 public chains were excluded, along with several repertoires with anomalous nucleotide sharing. The source is immuneACCESS, and TCRdb retained only in-frame sequences with V and J called. Part of the clones is not carried over; for the studies checked, unresolved V genes explain less than half of this, and the remainder is unexplained. That table furnishes V, J and clone size, whereas the DNA furnished D and trimming. The table for this sample lists under 200,000 clones; around 68% of them were counted only once. The ten most abundant clones make up about 2.9% of the sample.

V is shortened by 6 bases, J by 5 bases, and the region joining them spans 10 bases. Taken from cysteine to phenylalanine, the CDR3 has 12 residues. Solely the CDR3 DNA is kept, with 36 bases framed from the first base. CDR1 SNHLY and CDR2 FYNNEI were looked up in the germline V gene. The cohort was made up of under 800 healthy bone marrow donors. At the time of sampling, all cohort members were nominally healthy, though unrecorded immune exposures were likely present. The donor tested CMV seronegative and was one of the 352 seronegative cohort members. Every donor gave a peripheral blood sample, and the peripheral blood mononuclear cells from that sample were used for TCR beta sequencing. Genomic DNA extraction from the blood cell samples was performed with the Qiagen DNeasy Blood Extraction Kit. The data are from a study of cytomegalovirus exposure and HLA in healthy donors (dated by TCRdb to about 2017). As for the study more broadly: According to an earlier analysis of around 600 of the donors, about 179 million T cells yielded over 90 million unique TCR beta sequences and 276 Gb of sequence data. An early release that covered some 640 HLA-typed donors contained approximately 300 gigabases of sequencing data and tens of millions of unique TCR sequences. The genetic ancestry cluster associated with self-reported Caucasian donors included 81% of the approximately 430 genotyped donors. The study aimed to test whether signatures of past pathogen exposure could be identified by cataloging public T cell receptors. Using immunosequencing, the study profiled T cell repertoires from 550 to 750 subjects and related those repertoires to cytomegalovirus serostatus. A separate validation cohort of about 110 different subjects was used in addition to the roughly 700-subject first cohort. The study combined high-throughput TCR immunosequencing, statistical association of individual TCRs with disease status, and machine learning to predict cytomegalovirus infection status. A later analysis re-examined previously published TCR beta repertoires from around 670 donors and added high-resolution HLA genotyping to investigate patterns of TCR occurrence. In the later analysis, no new phenotypic data were used to find candidate immune exposures; instead, reliance was placed on TCR beta sequences and their occurrence across donors. In an earlier analysis of 500 to 650 of the donors, high-throughput TCR beta sequencing was used to judge whether each TCR beta V gene segment behaved as functional or pseudogenic. Alongside the repertoire data, information on donor age, sex, ethnicity and CMV serostatus was compiled. In a later genetic analysis, genome-wide SNP genotypes for about 65% of the roughly 700 donors were used, and that subset was treated as a discovery cohort. Every repertoire in the discovery cohort had been generated on one and the same sequencing platform. HLA typing included class I and class II loci at four-digit resolution. The number of typed donors differed by locus: roughly 620-640 for A, B, C, DRB1 and DQB1; roughly 510 for DQA1; over 600 for DPA1; and around 490 for DPB1. Four or five DR-DQ haplotypes were treated as single units for association and clustering because of strong linkage in the cohort. On average, about 200,000 unique TCR beta nucleotide sequences were sequenced per donor among a few hundred genotyped donors of the cohort, with about 17% of those sequences being non-productive. Study-wide findings and limitations: Only TCR beta chains were sequenced in this cohort, and the absence of alpha or paired-chain data limited detectable features. In a later analysis, the rate of TCR association differed among HLA loci, with DRB1 alleles having the most associated TCRs and HLA-C alleles having the fewest. The 87-base-pair reads could not distinguish some IMGT-functional V segments, including TRBV6-2 and TRBV6-3, so those segments were excluded. A later analysis found that most CMV-associated TCR beta chains appeared HLA-restricted, with HLA associations seemingly driven largely by CMV exposure. Broadly in line with IMGT annotations, most TCR beta V segments showed up in productive rearrangements about 87% or about 30% of the time in an earlier analysis of 450 to 750 of the donors. Linkage disequilibrium might explain the correlated functional status among segregating V segments, but an unknown experimental factor could not be excluded. Roughly uniform sequencing depth across donors was assumed in presence/absence analyses, although this assumption may not hold. When HLA alleles, especially DR and DQ, strongly co-occurred, TCR associations were difficult to assign to individual alleles. A further reported finding was that TCR beta sequences accurately predicted the HLA-A and HLA-B alleles for most subjects in the first cohort. A later genetic analysis associated a missense DCLRE1C variant with V-gene and J-gene trimming of TCR beta chains, and an independent cohort replicated the association. According to a later analysis, parvovirus B19, influenza, CMV and Epstein-Barr virus appeared linked to several top co-occurrence clusters. A cluster of highly shared sequence variants was judged likely to represent a technical artifact of the sequencing pipeline. For the cohort, immune exposure information was limited to CMV serostatus. In a later analysis, HLA-associated TCR beta chains showed more clonal expansion and lower generation probabilities than non-associated chains that were equally common. A later genetic analysis reported fewer N-insertions in productive TCRs among donors in an Asian-associated ancestry cluster than the roughly 690-donor mean. Because counts were too low, around 18 rarely observed V segments, including chromosome 9 orphons, were left out of the earlier analysis of 500 to 650 of the donors. Because HLA typing was unavailable for some donors at each locus, only the typed subset was used in association tests. At a false discovery rate of 0.05, a later analysis linked 16,951 TCR beta sequences to specific HLA alleles. The authors suggested that the approach could potentially be generalized to other disease states and immunological phenotypes. The study gave a list of 150 to 200 TCR beta chains associated with cytomegalovirus. The classifier was reported to diagnose cytomegalovirus status with high specificity and sensitivity in both the original cohort and the validation cohort. A few of the identified cytomegalovirus-associated TCR beta chains were confirmed in vitro to be specific for cytomegalovirus antigens. Most TCR sequences were observed very rarely across donors, whereas some public TCRs were present in many individuals.

Sequencing was performed on PBMCs. The V gene is TRBV2 and the J gene is TRBJ1-2; a tentative D match to TRBD1 spans 5 bases. This clonotype was sampled from a man in his forties in good health and CMV-seronegative. The nucleotides read TGTGCCAGCAGGGGGGGACTATATGGCTACACCTTC. It translates to CASRGGLYGYTF.